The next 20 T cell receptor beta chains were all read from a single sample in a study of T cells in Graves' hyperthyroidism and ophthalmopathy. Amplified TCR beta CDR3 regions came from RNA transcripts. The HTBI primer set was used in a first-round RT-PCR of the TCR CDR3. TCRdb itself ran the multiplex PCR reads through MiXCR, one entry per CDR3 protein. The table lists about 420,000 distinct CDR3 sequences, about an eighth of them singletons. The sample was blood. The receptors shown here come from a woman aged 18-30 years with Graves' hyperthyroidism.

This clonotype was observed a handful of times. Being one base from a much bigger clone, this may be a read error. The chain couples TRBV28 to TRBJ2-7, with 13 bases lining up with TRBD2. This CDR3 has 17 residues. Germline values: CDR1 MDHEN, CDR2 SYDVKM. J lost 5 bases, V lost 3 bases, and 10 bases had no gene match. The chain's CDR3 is CASSFTSTSGRVNEQYF. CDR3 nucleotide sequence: TGTGCCAGCAGTTTCACCTCAACTAGCGGGAGGGTTAACGAGCAGTACTTC.

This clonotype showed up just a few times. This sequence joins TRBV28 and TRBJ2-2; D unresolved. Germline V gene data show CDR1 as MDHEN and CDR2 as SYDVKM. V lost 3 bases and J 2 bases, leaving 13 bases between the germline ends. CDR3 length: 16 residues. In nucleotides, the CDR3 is TGTGCCAGCAGTTTCGCAGGAACTGAAAACACCGGGGAGCTGTTTTTT. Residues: CASSFAGTENTGELFF.

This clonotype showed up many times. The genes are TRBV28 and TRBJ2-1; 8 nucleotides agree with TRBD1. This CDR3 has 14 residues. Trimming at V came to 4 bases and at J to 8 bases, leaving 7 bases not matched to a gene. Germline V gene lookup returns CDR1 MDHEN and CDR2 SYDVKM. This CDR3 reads CASSSDRELDEQFF. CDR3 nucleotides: TGTGCCAGCAGTTCGGACAGGGAATTGGATGAGCAGTTCTTC.

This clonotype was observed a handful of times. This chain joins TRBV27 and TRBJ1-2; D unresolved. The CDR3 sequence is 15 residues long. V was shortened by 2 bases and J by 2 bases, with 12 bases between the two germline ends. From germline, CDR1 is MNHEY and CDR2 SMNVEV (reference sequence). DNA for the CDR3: TGTGCCAGCAGTTTAGCTGCAACCCAAAACTATGGCTACACCTTC. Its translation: CASSLAATQNYGYTF.

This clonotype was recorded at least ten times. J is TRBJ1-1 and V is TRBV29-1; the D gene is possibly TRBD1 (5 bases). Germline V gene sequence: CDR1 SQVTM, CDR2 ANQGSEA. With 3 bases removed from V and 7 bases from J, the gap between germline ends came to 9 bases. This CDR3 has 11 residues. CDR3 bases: TGCAGCGTTGACAGGGCGGGTGAAGCTTTCTTT. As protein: CSVDRAGEAFF.

CDR3 amino acids: CASSSEQGATYNEQFF. The CDR3 DNA sequence: TGTGCCAGCAGCTCTGAACAGGGGGCCACCTACAATGAGCAGTTCTTC. The J gene is TRBJ2-1, the V gene TRBV11-3; 9 bases map to TRBD1. CDR3 size: 16 residues. Germline lookup yields CDR1 SGHNT and CDR2 YENEEA. V trimming: 4 bases; J trimming: 2 bases; junction bases outside the gene matches: 6.

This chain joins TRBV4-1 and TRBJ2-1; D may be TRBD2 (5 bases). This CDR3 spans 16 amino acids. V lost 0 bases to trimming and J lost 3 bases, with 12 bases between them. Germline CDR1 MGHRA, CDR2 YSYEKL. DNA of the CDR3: TGCGCCAGCAGCCAAGATCGGGAACAAGGCTACAATGAGCAGTTCTTC. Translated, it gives CASSQDREQGYNEQFF.

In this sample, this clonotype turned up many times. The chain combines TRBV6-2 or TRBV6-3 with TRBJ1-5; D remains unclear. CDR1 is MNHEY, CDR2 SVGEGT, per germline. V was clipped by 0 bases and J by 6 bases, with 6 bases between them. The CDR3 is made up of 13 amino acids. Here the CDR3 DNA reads TGTGCCAGCAGTTACTCGGGGTTTCAGCCCCAGCATTTT. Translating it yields CASSYSGFQPQHF.

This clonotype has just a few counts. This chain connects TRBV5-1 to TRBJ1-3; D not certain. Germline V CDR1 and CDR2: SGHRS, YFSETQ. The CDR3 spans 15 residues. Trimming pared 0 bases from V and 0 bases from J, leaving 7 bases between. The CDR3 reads CASSLDGVSGNTIYF. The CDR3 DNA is TGCGCCAGCAGCTTGGATGGCGTCTCTGGAAACACCATATATTTT.

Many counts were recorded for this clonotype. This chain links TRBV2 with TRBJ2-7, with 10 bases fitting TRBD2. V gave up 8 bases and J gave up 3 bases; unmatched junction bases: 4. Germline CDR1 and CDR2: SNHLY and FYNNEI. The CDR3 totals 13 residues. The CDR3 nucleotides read TGTGCCAGCTACTGGACTAGCGGCTACGAGCAGTACTTC. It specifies CASYWTSGYEQYF.

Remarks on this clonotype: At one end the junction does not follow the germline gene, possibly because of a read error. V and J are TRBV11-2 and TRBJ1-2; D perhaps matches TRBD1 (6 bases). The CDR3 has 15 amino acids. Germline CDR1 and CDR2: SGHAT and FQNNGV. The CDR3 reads CASRNTGFANYGCTF. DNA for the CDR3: TGTGCCAGCAGAAATACAGGGTTTGCTAACTATGGCTGCACCTTC.

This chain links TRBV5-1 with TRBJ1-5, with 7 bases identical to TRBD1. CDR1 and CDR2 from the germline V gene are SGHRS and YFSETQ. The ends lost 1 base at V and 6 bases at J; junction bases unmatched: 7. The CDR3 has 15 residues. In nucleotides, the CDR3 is TGCGCCAGCAGCTTGACAGGGGAATTCAGTCAGCCCCAGCATTTT. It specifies CASSLTGEFSQPQHF.

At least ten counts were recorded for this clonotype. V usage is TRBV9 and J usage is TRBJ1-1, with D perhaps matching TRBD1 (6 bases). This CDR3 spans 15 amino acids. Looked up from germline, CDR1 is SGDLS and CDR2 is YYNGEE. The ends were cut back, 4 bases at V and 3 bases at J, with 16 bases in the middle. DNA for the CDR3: TGTGCCAGCAGCCAGGGCCCCACAGGGTACACTGAAGCTTTCTTT. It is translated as CASSQGPTGYTEAFF.

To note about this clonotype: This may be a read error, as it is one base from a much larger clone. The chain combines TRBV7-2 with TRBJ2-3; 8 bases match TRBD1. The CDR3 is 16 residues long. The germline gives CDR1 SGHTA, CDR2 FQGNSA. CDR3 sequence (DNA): TGTGCCAGCAGCCCCCGGCGGACAGGGAGGACAGATACGCGGTATTTT. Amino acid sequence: CASSPRRTGRTDTRYF.

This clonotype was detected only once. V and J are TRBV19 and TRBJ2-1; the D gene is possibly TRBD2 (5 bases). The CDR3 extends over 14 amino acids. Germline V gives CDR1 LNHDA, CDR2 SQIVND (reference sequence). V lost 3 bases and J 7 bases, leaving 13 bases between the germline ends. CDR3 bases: TGTGCCAGTAGTATTCCGGGAAGGTATAATGAGCAGTTCTTC. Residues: CASSIPGRYNEQFF. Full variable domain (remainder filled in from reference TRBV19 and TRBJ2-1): DGGITQSPKYLFRKEGQNVTLSCEQNLNHDAMYWYRQDPGQGLRLIYYSQIVNDFQKGDIAEGYSVSREKKESFPLTVTSAQKNPTAFYLCASSIPGRYNEQFFGPGTRLTVL.

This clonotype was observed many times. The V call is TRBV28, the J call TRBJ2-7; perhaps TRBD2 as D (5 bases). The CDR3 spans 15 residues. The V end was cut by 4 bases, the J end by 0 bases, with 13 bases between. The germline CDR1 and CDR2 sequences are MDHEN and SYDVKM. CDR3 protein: CASSSTTPRSYEQYF. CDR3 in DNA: TGTGCCAGCAGTTCGACTACCCCCCGCTCCTACGAGCAGTACTTC.

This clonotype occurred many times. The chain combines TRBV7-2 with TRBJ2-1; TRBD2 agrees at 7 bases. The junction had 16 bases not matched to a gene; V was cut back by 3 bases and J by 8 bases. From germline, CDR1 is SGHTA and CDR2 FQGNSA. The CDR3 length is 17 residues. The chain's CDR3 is CASSFRLGGSIGDEQFF. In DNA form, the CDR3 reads TGTGCCAGCAGCTTTCGCCTCGGGGGGTCTATCGGCGATGAGCAGTTCTTC.

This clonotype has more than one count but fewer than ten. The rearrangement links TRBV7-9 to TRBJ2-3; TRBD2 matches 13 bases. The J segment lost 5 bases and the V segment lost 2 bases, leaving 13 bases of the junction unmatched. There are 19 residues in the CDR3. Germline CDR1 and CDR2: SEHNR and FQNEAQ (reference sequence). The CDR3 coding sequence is TGTGCCAGCAGCTTACCCGATGGACTAGCGGGAGCGCTGTTAGATACGCAGTATTTT. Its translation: CASSLPDGLAGALLDTQYF.

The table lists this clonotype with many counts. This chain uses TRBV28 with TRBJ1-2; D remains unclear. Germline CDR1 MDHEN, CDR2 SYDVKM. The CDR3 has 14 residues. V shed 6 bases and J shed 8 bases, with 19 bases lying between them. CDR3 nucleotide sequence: TGTGCCAGCAGGCCCATCAACTTTGAAGGCGGCTACACCTTC. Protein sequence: CASRPINFEGGYTF.

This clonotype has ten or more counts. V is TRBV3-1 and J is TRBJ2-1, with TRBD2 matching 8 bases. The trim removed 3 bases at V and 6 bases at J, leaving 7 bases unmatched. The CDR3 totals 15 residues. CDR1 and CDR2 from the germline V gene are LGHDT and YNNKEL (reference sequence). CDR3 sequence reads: CASSHRGAGGNEQFF. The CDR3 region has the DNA TGTGCCAGCAGCCACCGGGGGGCGGGAGGCAATGAGCAGTTCTTC.